This entry features one TCR beta chain sequence. Its antigen remains unknown. V was cut by 7 bases and J by 2 bases, with 15 bases left in between. Germline loops: CDR1 SGDLS, CDR2 YYNGEE. CDR3 size: 14 residues. This sample is drawn from a study of cytomegalovirus exposure and HLA in healthy donors. Study-wide results and caveats: Researchers reported that a few CMV-associated chains were confirmed in vitro as CMV antigen-specific.

Primers: 60 Vbeta forward and 13 Jbeta reverse. Here immunoSEQ multiplex PCR was the method, and the copy in TCRdb shows in-frame clones only, minus some. The sample lists under 200,000 clones; roughly 70% were seen once. V is TRBV9 and J is TRBJ2-5; tentative D call: TRBD2 (5 bases). This clonotype was obtained from a woman in her forties in good health and CMV-seropositive. The sample was PBMCs. This CDR3 is CASSASGLQETQYF. Written as DNA, the CDR3 is TGTGCCAGCTCCGCCTCAGGACTGCAAGAGACCCAGTACTTC.